A selection of T cell receptor beta chains follows, all from one sample in a study of OX40 agonist ivuxolimab in advanced cancers. Clones were read by immunoSEQ multiplex PCR, and TCRdb kept only the in-frame ones, dropping some. The sample yields about 48,000 clones, roughly nine tenths seen once. The material sequenced was CD4+ or CD8+ T cells sorted from blood, taken in a trial of the OX40 agonist ivuxolimab. Source of these receptors: an adult with an advanced solid tumor such as melanoma, head and neck, liver or kidney cancer. The CDR3 runs from the conserved cysteine through the conserved F or W. D genes are given only for firm matches. The size entry is marked missing in some rows and otherwise reads once, few, many or a size class.

clone size: few; V gene: TRBV27; CDR3 length: 18; J gene: TRBJ2-5; D gene: TRBD2; CDR3 protein: CASSSALAGKGRLETQYF; CDR3 DNA: TGTGCCAGCAGTTCGGCTCTAGCGGGAAAGGGTCGGCTAGAGACCCAGTACTTC
clone size: -; V gene: TRBV9; CDR3 length: 15; J gene: TRBJ2-7; D gene: TRBD1; CDR3 protein: CASSVKGASPYEQYF; CDR3 DNA: TGTGCCAGCAGCGTAAAGGGGGCGAGTCCCTACGAGCAGTACTTC
clone size: -; V gene: TRBV5-4; CDR3 length: 16; J gene: TRBJ2-3; D gene: -; CDR3 protein: CASSGYGTPSTDTQYF; CDR3 DNA: TGTGCCAGCAGCGGATACGGGACGCCGAGCACAGATACGCAGTATTTT
clone size: -; V gene: TRBV29-1; CDR3 length: 15; J gene: TRBJ1-2; D gene: -; CDR3 protein: CSVLPGDFARNGYTF; CDR3 DNA: TGCAGCGTTCTGCCAGGGGATTTCGCGCGGAATGGCTACACCTTC
clone size: -; V gene: TRBV6-5; CDR3 length: 15; J gene: TRBJ1-2; D gene: TRBD1; CDR3 protein: CASSYVGQLDDGYTF; CDR3 DNA: TGTGCCAGCAGTTACGTGGGACAGCTAGACGATGGCTACACCTTC
clone size: few; V gene: TRBV6-1; CDR3 length: 17; J gene: TRBJ1-2; D gene: TRBD1; CDR3 protein: CASSEHPWQPGGYGYTF; CDR3 DNA: TGTGCCAGCAGTGAACATCCGTGGCAGCCAGGGGGCTATGGCTACACCTTC
clone size: -; V gene: TRBV11-3; CDR3 length: 16; J gene: TRBJ2-3; D gene: TRBD2; CDR3 protein: CASSRLAGVGSDTQYF; CDR3 DNA: TGTGCCAGCAGCCGACTAGCGGGAGTCGGGTCAGATACGCAGTATTTT
clone size: -; V gene: TRBV2; CDR3 length: 14; J gene: TRBJ2-1; D gene: TRBD1; CDR3 protein: CASRGTGGIYEQFF; CDR3 DNA: TGTGCCAGCAGAGGGACAGGGGGTATCTATGAGCAGTTCTTC
clone size: -; V gene: TRBV5-4; CDR3 length: 14; J gene: TRBJ2-1; D gene: TRBD1; CDR3 protein: CASSLGTEYNEQFF; CDR3 DNA: TGTGCCAGCAGCTTAGGGACAGAGTACAATGAGCAGTTCTTC
clone size: -; V gene: TRBV19; CDR3 length: 16; J gene: TRBJ2-3; D gene: -; CDR3 protein: CASSIDRGGGTDTQYF; CDR3 DNA: TGTGCCAGTAGTATAGATCGCGGAGGGGGCACAGATACGCAGTATTTT
clone size: -; V gene: TRBV5-6; CDR3 length: 14; J gene: TRBJ2-5; D gene: TRBD2; CDR3 protein: CASSAGLAEETQYF; CDR3 DNA: TGTGCCAGCAGCGCGGGACTAGCTGAAGAGACCCAGTACTTC
clone size: -; V gene: TRBV29-1; CDR3 length: 17; J gene: TRBJ2-5; D gene: -; CDR3 protein: CSVADYLRLVGQETQYF; CDR3 DNA: TGCAGCGTTGCGGACTACCTAAGGCTAGTAGGCCAAGAGACCCAGTACTTC
clone size: -; V gene: TRBV6-1; CDR3 length: 13; J gene: TRBJ1-1; D gene: -; CDR3 protein: CASSEAVDIEAFF; CDR3 DNA: TGTGCCAGCAGTGAAGCCGTGGATATAGAAGCTTTCTTT
clone size: -; V gene: TRBV28; CDR3 length: 15; J gene: TRBJ1-5; D gene: TRBD1; CDR3 protein: CASSYHRDRAQPQHF; CDR3 DNA: TGTGCCAGCAGTTATCACCGGGACAGGGCACAGCCCCAGCATTTT
clone size: -; V gene: TRBV6-5; CDR3 length: 15; J gene: TRBJ1-4; D gene: TRBD1; CDR3 protein: CASSPGQGIGEKLFF; CDR3 DNA: TGTGCCAGCAGTCCCGGACAGGGGATCGGGGAAAAACTGTTTTTT
clone size: -; V gene: TRBV30; CDR3 length: 14; J gene: TRBJ2-3; D gene: -; CDR3 protein: CAWSVASSTDTQYF; CDR3 DNA: TGTGCCTGGAGTGTAGCCAGTAGCACAGATACGCAGTATTTT
clone size: -; V gene: TRBV6-5; CDR3 length: 14; J gene: TRBJ2-5; D gene: -; CDR3 protein: CASSYGVPGETQYF; CDR3 DNA: TGTGCCAGCAGTTACGGGGTACCCGGGGAGACCCAGTACTTC
clone size: -; V gene: TRBV7-9; CDR3 length: 15; J gene: TRBJ2-2; D gene: -; CDR3 protein: CASSLEIANTGELFF; CDR3 DNA: TGTGCCAGCAGCTTAGAAATCGCGAACACCGGGGAGCTGTTTTTT
clone size: -; V gene: TRBV7-9; CDR3 length: 15; J gene: TRBJ2-1; D gene: -; CDR3 protein: CASSSSWAIYNEQFF; CDR3 DNA: TGTGCCAGCAGCTCCTCTTGGGCAATCTACAATGAGCAGTTCTTC
clone size: -; V gene: TRBV28; CDR3 length: 16; J gene: TRBJ2-2; D gene: -; CDR3 protein: CASSLWGPIPGGELFF; CDR3 DNA: TGTGCCAGCAGTTTATGGGGACCGATTCCTGGCGGGGAGCTGTTTTTT
clone size: -; V gene: TRBV30; CDR3 length: 12; J gene: TRBJ2-7; D gene: TRBD1; CDR3 protein: CAWSQGAYEQYF; CDR3 DNA: TGTGCCTGGAGTCAGGGGGCCTACGAGCAGTACTTC
clone size: -; V gene: TRBV18; CDR3 length: 15; J gene: TRBJ1-2; D gene: TRBD1; CDR3 protein: CASSPAGTAFPGYTF; CDR3 DNA: TGTGCCAGCTCACCCGCCGGGACAGCCTTTCCTGGCTACACCTTC
clone size: -; V gene: TRBV5-1; CDR3 length: 15; J gene: TRBJ1-4; D gene: TRBD1; CDR3 protein: CASSPGQGAREKLFF; CDR3 DNA: TGCGCCAGCAGCCCGGGACAGGGGGCGAGGGAAAAACTGTTTTTT
clone size: -; V gene: TRBV28; CDR3 length: 15; J gene: TRBJ1-1; D gene: -; CDR3 protein: CASSSYSDRPPEAFF; CDR3 DNA: TGTGCCAGCAGTTCCTACTCAGACAGGCCTCCTGAAGCTTTCTTT
clone size: -; V gene: TRBV19; CDR3 length: 16; J gene: TRBJ1-6; D gene: -; CDR3 protein: CASSISTVPYNSPLHF; CDR3 DNA: TGTGCCAGTAGTATATCAACTGTCCCCTATAATTCACCCCTCCACTTT
clone size: once; V gene: TRBV6-1; CDR3 length: 15; J gene: TRBJ2-4; D gene: -; CDR3 protein: CASSDPSGQPGGQYF; CDR3 DNA: TGTGCCAGCAGTGATCCGTCGGGACAGCCCGGGGGTCAGTACTTC
clone size: -; V gene: TRBV6-6; CDR3 length: 13; J gene: TRBJ1-2; D gene: -; CDR3 protein: CASSHGEKFGYTF; CDR3 DNA: TGTGCCAGCAGTCACGGGGAAAAGTTTGGCTACACCTTC
clone size: -; V gene: TRBV7-6; CDR3 length: 18; J gene: TRBJ2-3; D gene: TRBD2; CDR3 protein: CASSTPGTSGLLTDTQYF; CDR3 DNA: TGTGCCAGCAGCACCCCCGGGACTAGCGGCTTACTCACAGATACGCAGTATTTT
clone size: -; V gene: TRBV5-4; CDR3 length: 15; J gene: TRBJ2-1; D gene: TRBD2; CDR3 protein: CASTKLGEGQTEQFF; CDR3 DNA: TGTGCCAGCACAAAACTGGGGGAGGGCCAAACTGAGCAGTTCTTC
clone size: few; V gene: TRBV15; CDR3 length: 15; J gene: TRBJ2-5; D gene: TRBD1; CDR3 protein: CATRDTGGPGETQYF; CDR3 DNA: TGTGCCACCAGAGACACAGGGGGCCCCGGAGAGACCCAGTACTTC
clone size: -; V gene: TRBV7-9; CDR3 length: 16; J gene: TRBJ2-7; D gene: TRBD2; CDR3 protein: CASSPRERESPYEQYF; CDR3 DNA: TGTGCCAGCAGCCCTAGGGAGCGGGAGTCCCCCTACGAGCAGTACTTC
clone size: -; V gene: TRBV2; CDR3 length: 15; J gene: TRBJ2-1; D gene: TRBD2; CDR3 protein: CASSVTSGDYNEQFF; CDR3 DNA: TGTGCCAGCAGTGTGACTAGCGGAGATTACAATGAGCAGTTCTTC
clone size: -; V gene: TRBV9; CDR3 length: 14; J gene: TRBJ2-5; D gene: -; CDR3 protein: CASSVAARQETQYF; CDR3 DNA: TGTGCCAGCAGCGTAGCGGCACGACAAGAGACCCAGTACTTC
clone size: once; V gene: TRBV5-1; CDR3 length: 15; J gene: TRBJ1-1; D gene: TRBD1; CDR3 protein: CASSPGQGASTEAFF; CDR3 DNA: TGCGCCAGCAGCCCAGGACAGGGGGCGAGTACTGAAGCTTTCTTT
clone size: -; V gene: TRBV29-1; CDR3 length: 14; J gene: TRBJ2-2; D gene: TRBD1; CDR3 protein: CSVLSHRGSGELFF; CDR3 DNA: TGCAGCGTTTTATCCCACAGGGGGTCCGGGGAGCTGTTTTTT
clone size: -; V gene: TRBV19; CDR3 length: 16; J gene: TRBJ1-1; D gene: TRBD1; CDR3 protein: CASSILAGGRNTEAFF; CDR3 DNA: TGTGCCAGTAGTATCTTGGCAGGGGGACGGAACACTGAAGCTTTCTTT
clone size: once; V gene: TRBV27; CDR3 length: 13; J gene: TRBJ2-3; D gene: -; CDR3 protein: CASSLSSADTQYF; CDR3 DNA: TGTGCCAGCAGTTTATCGAGCGCAGATACGCAGTATTTT
clone size: -; V gene: TRBV19; CDR3 length: 15; J gene: TRBJ1-5; D gene: TRBD1; CDR3 protein: CASIPTGNSNQPQHF; CDR3 DNA: TGTGCCAGTATCCCGACAGGGAATAGCAATCAGCCCCAGCATTTT
clone size: -; V gene: TRBV28; CDR3 length: 14; J gene: TRBJ1-6; D gene: -; CDR3 protein: CASSFAAVGSPLHF; CDR3 DNA: TGTGCCAGCAGTTTTGCGGCTGTGGGTTCACCCCTCCACTTT
clone size: -; V gene: TRBV7-6; CDR3 length: 13; J gene: TRBJ1-5; D gene: -; CDR3 protein: CASSLAGQRPQHF; CDR3 DNA: TGTGCCAGCAGCTTAGCGGGACAACGGCCCCAGCATTTT
clone size: -; V gene: TRBV4-3; CDR3 length: 15; J gene: TRBJ2-7; D gene: -; CDR3 protein: CASSRSTSPLGEQYF; CDR3 DNA: TGCGCCAGCAGCCGCAGTACTAGCCCTCTGGGGGAGCAGTACTTC